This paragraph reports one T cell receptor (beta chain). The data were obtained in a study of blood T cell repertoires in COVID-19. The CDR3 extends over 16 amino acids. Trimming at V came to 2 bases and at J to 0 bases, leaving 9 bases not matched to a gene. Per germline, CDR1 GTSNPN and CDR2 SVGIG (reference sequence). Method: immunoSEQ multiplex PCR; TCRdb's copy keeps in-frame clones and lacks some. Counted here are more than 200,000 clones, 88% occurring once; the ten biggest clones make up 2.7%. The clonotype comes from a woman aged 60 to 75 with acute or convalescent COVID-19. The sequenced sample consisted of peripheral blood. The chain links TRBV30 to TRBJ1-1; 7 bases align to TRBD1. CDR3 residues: CAWSSEAGGMNTEAFF. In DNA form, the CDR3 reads TGTGCCTGGAGTTCTGAGGCAGGGGGGATGAACACTGAAGCTTTCTTT.